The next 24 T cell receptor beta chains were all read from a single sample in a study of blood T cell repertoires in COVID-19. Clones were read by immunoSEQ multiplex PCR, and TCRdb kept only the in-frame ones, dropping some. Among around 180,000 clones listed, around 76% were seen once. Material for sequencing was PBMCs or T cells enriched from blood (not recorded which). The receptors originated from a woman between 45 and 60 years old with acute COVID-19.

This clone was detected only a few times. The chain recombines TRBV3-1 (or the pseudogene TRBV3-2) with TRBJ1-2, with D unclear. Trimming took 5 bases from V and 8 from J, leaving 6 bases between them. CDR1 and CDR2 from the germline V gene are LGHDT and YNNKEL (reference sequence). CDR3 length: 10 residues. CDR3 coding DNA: TGTGCCAGCAGCGGCAGGGGCTACACCTTC. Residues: CASSGRGYTF.

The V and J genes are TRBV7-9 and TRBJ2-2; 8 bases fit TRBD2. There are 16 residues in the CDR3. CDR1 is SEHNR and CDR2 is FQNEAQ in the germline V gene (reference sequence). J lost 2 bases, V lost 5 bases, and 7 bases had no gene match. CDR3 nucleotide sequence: TGTGCCAGCAGCCCATTACGGGGGGGAAACACCGGGGAGCTGTTTTTT. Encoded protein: CASSPLRGGNTGELFF. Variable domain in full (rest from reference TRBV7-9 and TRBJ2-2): DTGVSQNPRHKITKRGQNVTFRCDPISEHNRLYWYRQTLGQGPEFLTYFQNEAQLEKSRLLSDRFSAERPKGSFSTLEIQRTEQGDSAMYLCASSPLRGGNTGELFFGEGSRLTVL.

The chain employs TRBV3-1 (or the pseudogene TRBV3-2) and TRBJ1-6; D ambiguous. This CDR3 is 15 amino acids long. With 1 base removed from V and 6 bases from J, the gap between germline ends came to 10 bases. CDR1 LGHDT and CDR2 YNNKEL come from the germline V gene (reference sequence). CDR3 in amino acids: CASSQVFQVNSPLHF. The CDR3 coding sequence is TGTGCCAGCAGCCAAGTCTTTCAGGTTAATTCACCCCTCCACTTT.

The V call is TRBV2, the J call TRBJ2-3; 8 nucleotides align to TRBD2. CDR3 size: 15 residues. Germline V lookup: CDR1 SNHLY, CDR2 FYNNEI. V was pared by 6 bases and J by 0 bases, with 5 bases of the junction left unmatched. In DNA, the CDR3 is TGTGCCAGCAGGGAGGTAGCGGGAAGCACAGATACGCAGTATTTT. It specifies CASREVAGSTDTQYF.

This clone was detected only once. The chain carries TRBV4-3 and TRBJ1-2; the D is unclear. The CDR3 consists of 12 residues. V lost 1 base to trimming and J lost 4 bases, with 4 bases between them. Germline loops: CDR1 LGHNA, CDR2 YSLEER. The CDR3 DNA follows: TGCGCCAGCAGCCAAGGTATCTATGGCTACACCTTC. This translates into CASSQGIYGYTF.

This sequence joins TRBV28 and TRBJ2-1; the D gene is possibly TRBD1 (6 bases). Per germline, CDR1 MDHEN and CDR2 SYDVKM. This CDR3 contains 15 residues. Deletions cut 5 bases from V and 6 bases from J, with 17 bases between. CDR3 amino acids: CASSLLQGQGNEQFF. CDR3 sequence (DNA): TGTGCCAGCAGTCTCCTTCAGGGGCAGGGCAATGAGCAGTTCTTC.

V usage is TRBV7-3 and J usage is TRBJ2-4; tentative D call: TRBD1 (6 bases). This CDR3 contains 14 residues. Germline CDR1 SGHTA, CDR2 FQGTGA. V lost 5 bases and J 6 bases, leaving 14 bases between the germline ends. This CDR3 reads CASSRGGSGNIQYF. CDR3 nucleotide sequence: TGTGCCAGCAGCCGTGGGGGCAGCGGAAACATTCAGTACTTC.

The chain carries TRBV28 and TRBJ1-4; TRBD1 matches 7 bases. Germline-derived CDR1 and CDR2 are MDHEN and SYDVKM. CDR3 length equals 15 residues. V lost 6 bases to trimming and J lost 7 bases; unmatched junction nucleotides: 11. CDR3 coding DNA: TGTGCCAGCAGGCAAACAGGGGTGACGGGTGAAAAACTGTTTTTT. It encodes CASRQTGVTGEKLFF.

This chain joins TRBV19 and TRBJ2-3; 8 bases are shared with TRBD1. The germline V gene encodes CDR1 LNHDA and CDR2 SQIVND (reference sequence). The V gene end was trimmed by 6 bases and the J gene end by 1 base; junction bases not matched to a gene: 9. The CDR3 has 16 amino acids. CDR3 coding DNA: TGTGCCAGTAGCTCACCCCGGGACAGGCGCACAGATACGCAGTATTTT. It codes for CASSSPRDRRTDTQYF.

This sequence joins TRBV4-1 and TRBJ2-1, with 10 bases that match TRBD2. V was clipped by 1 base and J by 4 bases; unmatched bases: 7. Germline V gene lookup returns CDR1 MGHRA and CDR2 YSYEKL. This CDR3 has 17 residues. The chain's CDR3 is CASSQAPRSGGYNEQFF. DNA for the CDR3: TGCGCCAGCAGCCAAGCTCCCCGTAGCGGGGGGTACAATGAGCAGTTCTTC.

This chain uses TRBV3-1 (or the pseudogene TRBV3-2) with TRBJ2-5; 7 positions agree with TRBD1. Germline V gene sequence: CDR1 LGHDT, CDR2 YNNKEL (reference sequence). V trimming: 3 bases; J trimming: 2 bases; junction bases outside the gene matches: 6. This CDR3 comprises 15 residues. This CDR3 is CASSQFAGGQETQYF. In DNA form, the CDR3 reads TGTGCCAGCAGCCAGTTTGCAGGGGGACAAGAGACCCAGTACTTC.

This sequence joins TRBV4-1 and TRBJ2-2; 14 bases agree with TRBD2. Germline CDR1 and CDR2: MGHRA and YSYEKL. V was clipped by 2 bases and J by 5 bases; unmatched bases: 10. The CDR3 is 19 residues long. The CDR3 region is CASSQLTSGGALGTGELFF. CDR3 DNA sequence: TGCGCCAGCAGCCAACTGACTAGCGGGGGGGCCTTAGGGACCGGGGAGCTGTTTTTT.

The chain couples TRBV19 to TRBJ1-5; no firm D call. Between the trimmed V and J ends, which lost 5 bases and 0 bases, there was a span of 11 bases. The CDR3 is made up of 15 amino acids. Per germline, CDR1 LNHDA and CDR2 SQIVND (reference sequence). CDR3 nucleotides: TGTGCCAGTAGTTCTAGAGCGGCTAGCAATCAGCCCCAGCATTTT. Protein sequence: CASSSRAASNQPQHF.

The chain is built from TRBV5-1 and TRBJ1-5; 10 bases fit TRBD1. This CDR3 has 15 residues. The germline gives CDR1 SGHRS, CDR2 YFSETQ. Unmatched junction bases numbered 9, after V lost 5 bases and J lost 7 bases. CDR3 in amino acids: CASSPRTGGGQPQHF. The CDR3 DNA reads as TGCGCCAGCAGTCCACGGACAGGGGGAGGACAGCCCCAGCATTTT.

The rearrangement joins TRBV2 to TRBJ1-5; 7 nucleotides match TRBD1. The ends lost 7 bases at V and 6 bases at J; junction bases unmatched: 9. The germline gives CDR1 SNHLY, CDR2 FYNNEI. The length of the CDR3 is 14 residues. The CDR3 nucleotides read TGTGCCAGCACCTCGGAGGGGGCTGGTCAGCCCCAGCATTTT. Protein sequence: CASTSEGAGQPQHF.

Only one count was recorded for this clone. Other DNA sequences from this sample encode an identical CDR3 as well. CDR3 residues: CASRDRTGANVLTF. The CDR3 nucleotides are TGTGCCAGCAGAGACAGAACTGGGGCCAACGTCCTGACTTTC. The chain carries TRBV7-2 and TRBJ2-6; tentatively, D is TRBD1 (5 bases). This CDR3 is built from 14 residues. Germline V CDR1 and CDR2: SGHTA, FQGNSA. V lost 6 bases to trimming and J lost 2 bases, with 8 bases between them.

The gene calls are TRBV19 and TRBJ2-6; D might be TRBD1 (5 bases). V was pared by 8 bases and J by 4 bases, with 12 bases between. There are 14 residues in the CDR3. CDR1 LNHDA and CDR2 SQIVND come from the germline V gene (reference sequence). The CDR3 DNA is TGTGCCAGTGGAACCCAGGGAGGGGCCAACGTCCTGACTTTC. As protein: CASGTQGGANVLTF.

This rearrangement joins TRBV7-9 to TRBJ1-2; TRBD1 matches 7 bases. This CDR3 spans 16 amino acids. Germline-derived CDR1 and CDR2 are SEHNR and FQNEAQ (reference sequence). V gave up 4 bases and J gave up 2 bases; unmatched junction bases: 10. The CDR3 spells CASSSPRTGGNYGYTF. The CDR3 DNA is TGTGCCAGCAGCTCCCCCAGGACAGGAGGGAACTATGGCTACACCTTC.

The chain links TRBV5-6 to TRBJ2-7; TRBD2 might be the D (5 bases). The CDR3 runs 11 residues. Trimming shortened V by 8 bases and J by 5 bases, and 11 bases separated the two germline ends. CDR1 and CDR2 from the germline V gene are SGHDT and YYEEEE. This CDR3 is CARKRRDEQYV. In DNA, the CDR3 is TGTGCCAGAAAAAGGCGGGACGAGCAGTACGTC.

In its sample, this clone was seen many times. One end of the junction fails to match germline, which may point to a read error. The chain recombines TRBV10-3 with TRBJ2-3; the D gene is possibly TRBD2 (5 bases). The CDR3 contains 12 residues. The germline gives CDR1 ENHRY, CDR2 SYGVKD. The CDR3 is CAAGPSTDTQYF. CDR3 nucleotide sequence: TGCGCGGCGGGCCCTAGCACAGATACGCAGTATTTT.

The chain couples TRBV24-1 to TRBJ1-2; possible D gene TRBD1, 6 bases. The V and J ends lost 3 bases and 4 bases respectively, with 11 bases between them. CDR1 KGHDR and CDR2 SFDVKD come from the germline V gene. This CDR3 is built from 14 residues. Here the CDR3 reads CATSDPTGGYGYTF. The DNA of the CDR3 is TGTGCCACCAGTGATCCGACAGGCGGCTATGGCTACACCTTC.

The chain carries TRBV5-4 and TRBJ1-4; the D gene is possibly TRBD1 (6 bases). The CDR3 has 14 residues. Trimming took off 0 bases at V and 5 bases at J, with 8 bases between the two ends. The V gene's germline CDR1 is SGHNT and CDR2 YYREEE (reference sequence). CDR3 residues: CASSLVTGNEKLFF. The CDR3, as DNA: TGTGCCAGCAGCTTGGTGACAGGCAATGAAAAACTGTTTTTT.

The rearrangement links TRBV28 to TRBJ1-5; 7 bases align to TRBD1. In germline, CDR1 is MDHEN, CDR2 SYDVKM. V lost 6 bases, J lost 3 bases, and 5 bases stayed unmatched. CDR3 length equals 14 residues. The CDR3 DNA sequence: TGTGCCAGCAGCCTGACAGGGTTCAATCAGCCCCAGCATTTT. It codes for CASSLTGFNQPQHF.

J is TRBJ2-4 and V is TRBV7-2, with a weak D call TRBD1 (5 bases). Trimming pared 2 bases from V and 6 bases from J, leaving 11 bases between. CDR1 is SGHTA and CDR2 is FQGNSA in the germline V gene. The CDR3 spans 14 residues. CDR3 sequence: CASSLQGLGNIQYF. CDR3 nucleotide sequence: TGTGCCAGCAGCTTACAGGGTTTAGGAAACATTCAGTACTTC.